This T cell receptor beta chain was documented in a study of OX40 agonist ivuxolimab in advanced cancers. Study information: People who had prior anti-PD-1, anti-PD-L1 or anti-CTLA-4 therapy could take part, and 40% had some.

The protocol was immunoSEQ multiplex PCR, while the TCRdb copy is restricted to in-frame clones and leaves out a portion. The sample yields 50,000 to 65,000 clones, approximately 91% seen once. Germline values: CDR1 SGHDT, CDR2 YYEEEE. Trimming took off 0 bases at V and 2 bases at J, with 18 bases between the two ends. The CDR3 loop spans 17 amino acids. The chain combines TRBV5-6 with TRBJ2-7, with D possibly TRBD1 on 6 matching bases. The sequence was obtained from an adult with an advanced solid tumor such as melanoma, head and neck, liver or kidney cancer. The material was CD4+ or CD8+ T cells sorted from blood, obtained in a trial of the OX40 agonist ivuxolimab. For the CDR3, the DNA is TGTGCCAGCAGCTTGGGGAGCACAGGGATTCCTGCCTACGAGCAGTACTTC. Its protein product is CASSLGSTGIPAYEQYF.